This T cell receptor (beta chain) comes out of a study of cytomegalovirus exposure and HLA in healthy donors. This CDR3 spans 12 amino acids. V gave up 5 bases and J gave up 3 bases, with 9 bases separating them. CDR1 and CDR2 (germline): SGHDT, YYEEEE. This clone has only a few counts. No antigen is known for it. Broader study findings: Accounts indicate the classifier identified cytomegalovirus status with strong specificity and sensitivity. Analyses of presence and absence presupposed an approximately uniform sequencing depth across donors. As a later analysis revealed, the rate of TCR association differed by HLA locus, with DRB1 most and HLA-C fewest.

The PCR used 60 Vbeta and 13 Jbeta primers. Data came from immunoSEQ multiplex PCR; TCRdb stores just in-frame clones and leaves some out. The table records about 86,000 clones, just over 70% of them present only once. Sequences were obtained from PBMCs. This receptor was obtained from a man aged 55 to 70 in good health and CMV-seronegative. The chain uses TRBV5-6 and TRBJ2-7; D not certain. CDR3 sequence: CASRKPGYEQYF. CDR3 nucleotides: TGTGCCAGCAGAAAGCCAGGCTACGAGCAGTACTTC.